This T cell receptor beta chain comes out of a study of shared T cell receptors in the human thymus (dated by TCRdb to the early 2020s). Notes on the research overall: The study examined how self-reactive, shared T-cell receptor alpha chains are generated in the human thymus.

From the germline V gene, CDR1 is MDHEN and CDR2 is SYDVKM. Trimming leaves V shorter by 8 bases and J shorter by 3 bases, with the junction holding 15 bases beyond the gene matches. The CDR3 runs 17 amino acids, cysteine and phenylalanine included. Just CDR3 DNA is preserved here, 51 bases in frame from base 1. This clone was detected a few times. The antigen it binds to is not known. No qualities accompany the bases; no much larger clone lies one base away. Libraries were constructed by the immunoSEQ multiplex PCR assay. TCRdb re-hosts the immuneACCESS table, in-frame sequences only. Its copies lack some clones; in the studies checked, an unresolved V gene accounts for under half of them, and the cause for the rest is not known. The sample data list roughly 550,000 clones, and approximately 80% of these were observed just once. About 0.013% of the sample goes to the ten largest clones. The same sample was also studied in work on human thymus T cells. The second investigation adds: Donors were immunologically healthy infants undergoing open corrective cardiac surgery for congenital heart defects in Finland. The thymus tissue came from surgical resects taken out during corrective cardiac surgery. Both the thymic and the peripheral blood repertoires appeared to show biased V and J gene segment usage. The related research found that thymic TCR repertoires overlapped highly between unrelated individuals. The study used eight infant thymus samples plus four related peripheral blood samples to characterize TCR alpha and beta repertoires. Donor ages ranged from 7 to 244 days, and the cohort comprised about 6 male and a couple of female infants. After being mechanically released from the tissue, thymocytes were kept at -70 degrees C in pellets of about 8.5-32 million cells. A QIAsymphony instrument was used to extract genomic DNA from the frozen cell pellets. The immunoSEQ multiplex PCR assay was used to amplify the TCRB and TCRAD loci from a standardized amount of quality-controlled genomic DNA. The V(D)J region was spanned by amplicons of a length sufficient to cover the CDR3 and to identify V and J genes. The commercial immunoSEQ service was used to sequence amplicons on an Illumina platform. Primer bias and sequencing errors were corrected as previously described, and TCRAD and TCRB definitions were based on the IMGT database. The repertoires were analysed using immunoSEQ Analyzer 3.0 and VDJTools for basic statistics, V/J segment usage, diversity estimates, rarefaction and pairwise overlap. Chao1, ChaoE, Efron-Thisted, Shannon and inverse Simpson indices were used to estimate diversity, which was also estimated on datasets down-sampled to the smallest sample. For repertoire overlap, CDR3 nucleotide sequence, V gene and J gene had to match strictly, and clustering was done by Jaccard-based multidimensional scaling. On average, thymus samples gave 650,000 to 850,000 unique TCRB clonotypes, whereas blood samples gave roughly 80,000.

Sequencing was performed on thymocytes. This receptor chain uses TRBV28 and TRBJ1-5; the junction holds 8 bases that match TRBD1. The TCR was taken from a boy in the first two years of life with a congenital heart defect. Donor details come from another sample of the same person, matched by shared clones. The CDR3 reads CASLTYPGTGLNQPQHF. The DNA is TGTGCCAGCCTTACTTACCCCGGGACAGGCCTCAATCAGCCCCAGCATTTT. When the CDR3 is completed using the reference TRBV28 and TRBJ1-5 genes on either side, the full variable domain is DVKVTQSSRYLVKRTGEKVFLECVQDMDHENMFWYRQDPGLGLRLIYFSYDVKMKEKGDIPEGYSVSREKKERFSLILESASTNQTSMYLCASLTYPGTGLNQPQHFGDGTRLSIL.